These 24 T cell receptor beta chains came from one sample sequenced in a study of cytomegalovirus exposure and HLA in healthy donors. Primers: 60 Vbeta forward and 13 Jbeta reverse. Produced via immunoSEQ multiplex PCR; TCRdb's table is partial and in-frame only. This sample yields about 160,000 clones, of which 77% are seen a single time; approximately 3.7% belongs to the top ten. Sequencing was performed on PBMCs. The origin of the receptors is a man aged 25 to 40 in good health and CMV-seropositive.

V and J are TRBV4-1 and TRBJ2-7, with D perhaps TRBD1 (5 bases). Trimming cost V 1 base and J 3 bases, with 13 bases left between them. The CDR3 is made up of 15 amino acids. Germline CDR1 reads MGHRA; CDR2 reads YSYEKL. As DNA, the CDR3 is TGCGCCAGCAGCCAAGGGACAAGCCGAATCTACGAGCAGTACTTC. Translated: CASSQGTSRIYEQYF.

The V and J genes are TRBV2 and TRBJ2-7, with TRBD2 matching over 11 bases. There are 18 residues in the CDR3. CDR1 SNHLY and CDR2 FYNNEI come from the germline V gene. Losses at the gene ends were 0 bases for V and 0 bases for J; bases not matched to a gene: 7. The CDR3 here is CASSEARLAGGSSYEQYF. As DNA, the CDR3 is TGTGCCAGCAGTGAAGCGCGGCTAGCGGGGGGCAGCTCCTACGAGCAGTACTTC.

In regard to this clone: The identical CDR3 is also encoded by other nucleotide sequences in the sample. The J gene is TRBJ1-3, the V gene TRBV5-4, with D maybe TRBD1 (6 bases). The V gene's germline CDR1 is SGHNT and CDR2 YYREEE (reference sequence). CDR3 size: 14 residues. With 4 bases removed from V and 1 base from J, the gap between germline ends came to 9 bases. In DNA, the CDR3 is TGTGCCAGCAGCCTACAGGGTTCTGGAAACACCATATATTTT. This sequence encodes CASSLQGSGNTIYF. Filled out from reference TRBV5-4 and TRBJ1-3, the complete variable domain reads ETGVTQSPTHLIKTRGQQVTLRCSSQSGHNTVSWYQQALGQGPQFIFQYYREEENGRGNFPPRFSGLQFPNYSSELNVNALELDDSALYLCASSLQGSGNTIYFGEGSWLTVV.

This chain uses TRBV5-4 with TRBJ2-3; 8 bases agree with TRBD2. Germline V gene data show CDR1 as SGHNT and CDR2 as YYREEE (reference sequence). The CDR3 extends over 14 amino acids. The V gene end was trimmed by 4 bases and the J gene end by 7 bases; junction bases not matched to a gene: 8. The CDR3 loop is CASSTTSGANTQYF. DNA for the CDR3: TGTGCCAGCAGCACCACTAGCGGAGCAAATACGCAGTATTTT.

The genes are TRBV15 and TRBJ2-3, with TRBD2 matching 7 bases. V dropped 4 bases and J dropped 2; count of bases not matched to a gene: 12. The CDR3 extends over 17 amino acids. Germline V gene lookup returns CDR1 LNHNV and CDR2 YYDKDF (reference sequence). The CDR3 sequence is CATSTDTAGSYTDTQYF. The CDR3 region has the DNA TGTGCCACCAGCACCGATACAGCGGGGAGTTACACAGATACGCAGTATTTT.

This chain uses TRBV11-2 with TRBJ2-7; D perhaps matches TRBD1 (5 bases). Trimming stripped 1 base from V and 5 bases from J, with 15 bases between. The CDR3 sequence is 15 residues long. In germline, CDR1 is SGHAT, CDR2 FQNNGV. The CDR3 nucleotides read TGTGCCAGCAGCTTAGGCTCAGGGCCCCAGCACGAGCAGTACTTC. Translating it yields CASSLGSGPQHEQYF.

This clone occurred once. The chain links TRBV5-6 to TRBJ1-6, with a possible D match to TRBD1 (6 bases). The CDR3 covers 13 residues. Germline values: CDR1 SGHDT, CDR2 YYEEEE. V lost 4 bases to trimming and J lost 9 bases, with 11 bases between them. CDR3 region: CASSPIGGSPLHF. The CDR3 DNA follows: TGTGCCAGCAGCCCTATAGGGGGTTCACCCCTCCACTTT.

The CDR3 sequence is CASSRAGQGYQPQHF. In DNA form, the CDR3 reads TGTGCCAGCAGTCGAGCGGGACAGGGGTACCAGCCCCAGCATTTT. V gene TRBV6-5 combines with J gene TRBJ1-5, with 10 bases lining up with TRBD1. The V and J ends lost 5 bases and 7 bases, in that order; junction bases with no gene match: 8. This CDR3 is 15 amino acids long. Germline values: CDR1 MNHEY, CDR2 SVGAGI.

The rearrangement uses TRBV12-5 and TRBJ1-1; no firm D call. CDR1 and CDR2 from the germline V gene are LGHNT and FRNRAP. Trimming cost V 4 bases and J 3 bases, with 15 bases left between them. The CDR3 length is 15 residues. This CDR3 is CASGSKVGRDTEAFF. In nucleotides, the CDR3 is TGTGCTAGTGGTTCTAAAGTTGGGCGAGACACTGAAGCTTTCTTT. The full variable domain, its missing parts supplied by reference TRBV12-5 and TRBJ1-1, is DARVTQTPRHKVTEMGQEVTMRCQPILGHNTVFWYRQTMMQGLELLAYFRNRAPLDDSGMPKDRFSAEMPDATLATLKIQPSEPRDSAVYFCASGSKVGRDTEAFFGQGTRLTVV.

Concerning this clone: At the DNA level, this CDR3 is encoded by other sequences in the same sample as well. V usage is TRBV6-5 and J usage is TRBJ1-6; TRBD1 might be the D (5 bases). The CDR3 extends over 15 amino acids. Germline V gene lookup returns CDR1 MNHEY and CDR2 SVGAGI. V lost 5 bases and J 14 bases, leaving 22 bases between the germline ends. CDR3 loop: CASSIGQGRGGALHF. CDR3 bases: TGTGCCAGCAGTATAGGGCAGGGCCGAGGAGGGGCCCTCCACTTT.

V gene TRBV6-5 combines with J gene TRBJ1-2; D not certain. This CDR3 region has 14 residues. Germline lookup yields CDR1 MNHEY and CDR2 SVGAGI. V lost 5 bases to trimming and J lost 8 bases, with 18 bases between them. The CDR3 sequence: CASSHPAGADGYTF. CDR3 in DNA: TGTGCCAGCAGTCACCCGGCAGGAGCGGACGGCTACACCTTC.

A single count supports this clone. This chain links TRBV4-1 with TRBJ1-1; possibly TRBD1 for D (6 bases). V was shortened by 3 bases and J by 1 base, with 6 bases between the two germline ends. This CDR3 contains 13 residues. Germline V gene lookup returns CDR1 MGHRA and CDR2 YSYEKL. The CDR3 region has the DNA TGCGCCAGCAGCCACAGGGGGAACACTGAAGCTTTCTTT. Its translation is CASSHRGNTEAFF.

This clone was recorded once. V gene TRBV7-9 combines with J gene TRBJ1-1; 8 bases fit TRBD1. Trimming at V came to 5 bases and at J to 4 bases, leaving 6 bases not matched to a gene. This CDR3 has 14 residues. Per the germline V gene, CDR1 is SEHNR and CDR2 is FQNEAQ (reference sequence). The CDR3, as DNA: TGTGCCAGCAGCCGAGGACAGGGCGGCACTGAAGCTTTCTTT. It codes for CASSRGQGGTEAFF.

This chain joins TRBV6-1 and TRBJ1-6, with 7 bases fitting TRBD1. CDR1 and CDR2 (germline): MNHNS, SASEGT. The CDR3 contains 15 residues. V dropped 7 bases and J dropped 10; count of bases not matched to a gene: 13. The CDR3 DNA reads as TGTGCCAGCACCGAACCCGACAGGGTAGGATCACCCCTCCACTTT. Amino acid sequence: CASTEPDRVGSPLHF.

The rearrangement joins TRBV2 to TRBJ1-5, with TRBD1 identical over 9 bases. The trim removed 4 bases at V and 1 base at J, leaving 2 bases unmatched. The CDR3 runs 15 residues. The V gene's germline CDR1 is SNHLY and CDR2 FYNNEI. CDR3 protein: CASSAGQGSNQPQHF. The CDR3 DNA sequence: TGTGCCAGCAGTGCCGGACAGGGGAGCAATCAGCCCCAGCATTTT.

The chain has TRBV28 and TRBJ1-2; 9 nucleotides match TRBD1. Trimming removed 3 bases from V and 7 bases from J; junction bases left unmatched: 9. The V gene's germline CDR1 is MDHEN and CDR2 SYDVKM. CDR3 length: 15 amino acids. The CDR3 loop reads CASSFTGQGRGGYTF. The CDR3, as DNA: TGTGCCAGCAGTTTCACAGGACAGGGGAGGGGTGGCTACACCTTC.

The V and J genes are TRBV9 and TRBJ2-1; maybe TRBD2 (7 bases). The length of the CDR3 is 17 residues. From germline, CDR1 is SGDLS and CDR2 YYNGEE. V lost 3 bases, J lost 4 bases, and 20 bases lay in between. CDR3 amino acids: CASSAPRGGGTYNEQFF. The DNA of the CDR3 is TGTGCCAGCAGCGCCCCCCGGGGCGGGGGCACTTACAATGAGCAGTTCTTC.

This chain links TRBV5-1 with TRBJ2-3; unclear D gene. The CDR3 is 14 residues long. V was trimmed by 3 bases and J by 1 base, leaving 9 bases between them. The germline gives CDR1 SGHRS, CDR2 YFSETQ. CDR3 residues: CASSSVRGTDTQYF. Written as DNA, the CDR3 is TGCGCCAGCAGCTCGGTTCGGGGCACAGATACGCAGTATTTT.

This clone has more than one count but fewer than ten. The chain has TRBV5-1 and TRBJ1-5; weak D call: TRBD1 (5 bases). Germline assignment: CDR1 SGHRS and CDR2 YFSETQ. This CDR3 has 15 amino acids. Trimming took off 0 bases at V and 1 base at J, with 8 bases between the two ends. CDR3 region: CASSLDGASNQPQHF. As DNA, the CDR3 is TGCGCCAGCAGCTTGGATGGGGCAAGCAATCAGCCCCAGCATTTT. The full variable domain, its missing parts supplied by reference TRBV5-1 and TRBJ1-5, is KAGVTQTPRYLIKTRGQQVTLSCSPISGHRSVSWYQQTPGQGLQFLFEYFSETQRNKGNFPGRFSGRQFSNSRSEMNVSTLELGDSALYLCASSLDGASNQPQHFGDGTRLSIL.

V usage is TRBV19 and J usage is TRBJ1-5; D remains unclear. Germline V lookup: CDR1 LNHDA, CDR2 SQIVND (reference sequence). The CDR3 covers 14 residues. The V end lost 0 bases, the J end lost 6 bases, and 9 bases lay between the germline ends. CDR3 sequence: CASSIDRGFQPQHF. The DNA of the CDR3 is TGTGCCAGTAGTATAGATCGGGGTTTTCAGCCCCAGCATTTT.

The V call is TRBV29-1, the J call TRBJ1-1, with unresolved D. The CDR3 consists of 11 residues. The V end lost 6 bases, the J end lost 5 bases, and 10 bases lay between the germline ends. Germline CDR1 is SQVTM and CDR2 is ANQGSEA. CDR3 nucleotide sequence: TGCAGCGTCAGTCGGGGTACTGAAGCTTTCTTT. Translated, it gives CSVSRGTEAFF. Filled out from reference TRBV29-1 and TRBJ1-1, the complete variable domain reads SAVISQKPSRDICQRGTSLTIQCQVDSQVTMMFWYRQQPGQSLTLIATANQGSEATYESGFVIDKFPISRPNLTFSTLTVSNMSPEDSSIYLCSVSRGTEAFFGQGTRLTVV.

This clone was recorded once. The J gene is TRBJ1-5, the V gene TRBV28; 8 bases are a match to TRBD1. V lost 5 bases, J lost 4 bases, and 13 bases stayed unmatched. This CDR3 is built from 17 residues. Germline V gene data show CDR1 as MDHEN and CDR2 as SYDVKM. The CDR3 protein is CASSPRARGRGNQPQHF. CDR3 nucleotide sequence: TGTGCCAGCAGTCCGAGGGCCAGGGGGCGCGGAAATCAGCCCCAGCATTTT.

The chain uses TRBV7-2 and TRBJ2-6, with TRBD1 matching 10 bases. Germline loops: CDR1 SGHTA, CDR2 FQGNSA. J lost 0 bases, V lost 5 bases, and 7 bases had no gene match. This CDR3 has 18 residues. CDR3 DNA sequence: TGTGCCAGCAGCCCCGCGGGACAGGGGCGCTCTGGGGCCAACGTCCTGACTTTC. Protein sequence: CASSPAGQGRSGANVLTF.

This clone was recorded a few times. This sequence joins TRBV9 and TRBJ1-5, with D possibly being TRBD1 (5 bases). Germline loops: CDR1 SGDLS, CDR2 YYNGEE. The V end was cut by 0 bases, the J end by 5 bases, with 12 bases between. The CDR3 is 15 residues long. Here the CDR3 DNA reads TGTGCCAGCAGCGTAGCCGGGACTTGGGATCAGCCCCAGCATTTT. Protein: CASSVAGTWDQPQHF.